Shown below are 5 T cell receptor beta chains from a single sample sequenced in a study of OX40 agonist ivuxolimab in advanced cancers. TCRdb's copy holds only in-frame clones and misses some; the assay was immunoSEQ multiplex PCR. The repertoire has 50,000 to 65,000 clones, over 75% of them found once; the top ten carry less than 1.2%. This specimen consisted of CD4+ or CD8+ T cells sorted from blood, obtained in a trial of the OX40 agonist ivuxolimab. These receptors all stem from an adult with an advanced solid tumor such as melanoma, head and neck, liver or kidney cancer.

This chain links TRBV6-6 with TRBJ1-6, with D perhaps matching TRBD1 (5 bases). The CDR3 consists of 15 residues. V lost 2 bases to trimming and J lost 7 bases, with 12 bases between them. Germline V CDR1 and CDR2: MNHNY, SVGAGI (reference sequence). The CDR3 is CASSYDQGTNSPLHF. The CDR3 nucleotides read TGTGCCAGCAGTTACGATCAGGGTACCAATTCACCCCTCCACTTT.

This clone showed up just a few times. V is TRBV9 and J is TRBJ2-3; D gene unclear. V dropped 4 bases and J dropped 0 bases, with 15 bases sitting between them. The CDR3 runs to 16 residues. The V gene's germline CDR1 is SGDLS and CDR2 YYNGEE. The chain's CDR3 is CASSPRTRGSTDTQYF. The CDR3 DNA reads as TGTGCCAGCAGCCCTAGGACCCGAGGTAGCACAGATACGCAGTATTTT.

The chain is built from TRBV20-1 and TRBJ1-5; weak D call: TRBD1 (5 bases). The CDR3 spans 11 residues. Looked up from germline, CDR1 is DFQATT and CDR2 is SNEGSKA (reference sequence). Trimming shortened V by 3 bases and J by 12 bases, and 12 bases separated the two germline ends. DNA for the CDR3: TGCAGTGCTAGGGACATACAGGTCCAGCATTTT. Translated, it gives CSARDIQVQHF.

This CDR3 reads CASSINPDIPYGYTF. In DNA, the CDR3 is TGTGCCAGTAGTATAAACCCTGACATACCCTATGGCTACACCTTC. The chain links TRBV19 to TRBJ1-2, with no clear D. The germline gives CDR1 LNHDA, CDR2 SQIVND (reference sequence). V gave up 2 bases and J gave up 4 bases, with 14 bases separating them. CDR3 size: 15 residues. Based on the CDR3 plus reference TRBV19 and TRBJ1-2, the full variable domain is DGGITQSPKYLFRKEGQNVTLSCEQNLNHDAMYWYRQDPGQGLRLIYYSQIVNDFQKGDIAEGYSVSREKKESFPLTVTSAQKNPTAFYLCASSINPDIPYGYTFGSGTRLTVV.

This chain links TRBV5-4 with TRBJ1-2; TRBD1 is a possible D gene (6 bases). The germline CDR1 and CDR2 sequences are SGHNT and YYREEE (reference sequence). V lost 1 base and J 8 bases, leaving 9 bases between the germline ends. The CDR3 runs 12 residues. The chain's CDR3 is CASSLRGGGYTF. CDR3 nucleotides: TGTGCCAGCAGCTTGAGGGGGGGAGGCTACACCTTC.